The clone carrying this TCR beta chain was recorded only once. This entry is derived from a study of blood T cell repertoires in COVID-19. Generated by immunoSEQ multiplex PCR, the TCRdb table keeps only in-frame clones and is missing some. There are roughly 180,000 clones in the sample; roughly 76% occur only once, and roughly 11% lies in the top ten. Per germline, CDR1 SGHKS and CDR2 YYEKEE (reference sequence). This CDR3 has 15 residues. V lost 0 bases, J lost 2 bases, and 10 bases lay in between. Sequenced: peripheral blood. The origin of this receptor is a woman aged 40 to 55 with COVID-19, enrolled during active disease. The chain joins TRBV5-5 to TRBJ2-3; TRBD2 is a possible D gene (5 bases). The CDR3 nucleotides are TGTGCCAGCAGCTTGGACGGGGTGCCCACAGATACGCAGTATTTT. It translates to CASSLDGVPTDTQYF.